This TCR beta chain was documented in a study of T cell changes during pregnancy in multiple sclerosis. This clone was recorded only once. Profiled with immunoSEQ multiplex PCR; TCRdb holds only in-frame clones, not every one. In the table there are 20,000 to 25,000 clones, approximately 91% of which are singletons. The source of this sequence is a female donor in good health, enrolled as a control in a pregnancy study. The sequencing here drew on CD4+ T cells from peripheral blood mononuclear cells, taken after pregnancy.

The CDR3 is CASSQSQGQQQYF. CDR3 DNA sequence: TGTGCCAGCAGCCAATCCCAGGGGCAACAGCAGTACTTC. This sequence joins TRBV16 and TRBJ2-7, with D perhaps TRBD1 (6 bases). Deletions cut 0 bases from V and 8 bases from J, with 11 bases between. Germline CDR1 and CDR2: KGHSY and FQNENV. This CDR3 comprises 13 residues.